A single sample gave rise to the 23 T cell receptor beta chains below, sequenced in a study of Graves' ophthalmopathy and Graves' hyperthyroidism. Transcripts of RNA were the source for amplifying TCR beta CDR3 regions. Second-round multiplex PCR came after a first-round RT-PCR that employed HTBI primers. TCRdb processed the multiplex PCR reads anew with MiXCR; each CDR3 protein has one entry. The sample lists 500,000 to 600,000 distinct CDR3 sequences; about 40% were seen once. The source material was peripheral blood or thyroid tissue (not recorded which). These receptor sequences come from an adult man with Graves' hyperthyroidism.

CDR3 loop: CASNQETVSYGYTF. The CDR3 DNA reads TGTGCCAGCAACCAAGAGACAGTTAGCTATGGCTACACCTTC. The V and J genes are TRBV7-9 and TRBJ1-2; possible D gene TRBD1, 5 bases. V dropped 7 bases and J dropped 4 bases, with 16 bases sitting between them. This CDR3 region has 14 residues. Germline V CDR1 and CDR2: SEHNR, FQNEAQ (reference sequence). The full variable domain, in which reference TRBV7-9 and TRBJ1-2 provide the parts outside the CDR3, is DTGVSQNPRHKITKRGQNVTFRCDPISEHNRLYWYRQTLGQGPEFLTYFQNEAQLEKSRLLSDRFSAERPKGSFSTLEIQRTEQGDSAMYLCASNQETVSYGYTFGSGTRLTVV.

The chain couples TRBV10-3 to TRBJ2-3; 8 bases are a match to TRBD2. The CDR3 spans 14 residues. V dropped 10 bases and J dropped 7; count of bases not matched to a gene: 13. Germline CDR1 and CDR2: ENHRY and SYGVKD. CDR3 protein: CATLHLGLGYTQYF. For the CDR3, the DNA is TGTGCCACCTTGCACCTGGGACTAGGTTATACGCAGTATTTT.

The V call is TRBV20-1, the J call TRBJ2-7; TRBD1 matches at 8 bases. The end of the DNA aligns better with TRBJ2-1, so the J call may be wrong. Per germline, CDR1 DFQATT and CDR2 SNEGSKA (reference sequence). The CDR3 extends over 15 amino acids. The DNA of the CDR3 is TGCAGTGCTAGGTCAGACAGGGGCAGGGGCAATGAGCAGTTCTTC. Protein product: CSARSDRGRGNEQFF.

This clonotype occurred many times. The chain carries TRBV2 and TRBJ1-5; weak D call: TRBD1 (6 bases). CDR1 and CDR2 from the germline V gene are SNHLY and FYNNEI. There are 13 residues in the CDR3. V gave up 7 bases and J gave up 2 bases, with 9 bases separating them. DNA of the CDR3: TGTGCCAGCAACGGGGGGCGCAATCAGCCCCAGCATTTT. Translated, it gives CASNGGRNQPQHF.

The chain uses TRBV29-1 and TRBJ1-1, with D possibly TRBD1 on 6 matching bases. Germline V gene lookup returns CDR1 SQVTM and CDR2 ANQGSEA. Trimming removed 7 bases at V and 1 base at J, with 16 bases between. This CDR3 comprises 14 residues. CDR3 coding DNA: TGCAGCGGGCAGGGGTTGAAAGGGAACACTGAAGCTTTCTTT. Its translation is CSGQGLKGNTEAFF.

In this sample, this clonotype turned up a few times. The V call is TRBV7-9, the J call TRBJ2-2; D is undetermined. Germline V gives CDR1 SEHNR, CDR2 FQNEAQ (reference sequence). V lost 5 bases, J lost 5 bases, and 6 bases lay in between. This CDR3 is 12 amino acids long. The CDR3 sequence is CASSTRTGELFF. In DNA form, the CDR3 reads TGTGCCAGCAGCACCAGAACCGGGGAGCTGTTTTTT.

This clonotype has at least ten counts. The chain joins TRBV25-1 to TRBJ2-5; unclear D gene. This CDR3 contains 12 residues. CDR1 and CDR2 (germline): MGHDK, SYGVNS. V was pared by 1 base and J by 4 bases, with 4 bases between. The DNA for the CDR3 is TGTGCCAGCAGTGAATTGAGAGAGACCCAGTACTTC. Residues: CASSELRETQYF.

This clonotype was found many times. V usage is TRBV20-1 and J usage is TRBJ2-7, with 9 nucleotides matching TRBD2. Germline assignment: CDR1 DFQATT and CDR2 SNEGSKA (reference sequence). J gave up 5 bases and V 7 bases, and 9 bases lay outside the gene matches. The CDR3 runs 13 residues. The CDR3 nucleotides read TGCAGTGGGGATAGCGGGAGCGCCCACGAGCAGTACTTC. This gives the protein CSGDSGSAHEQYF.

The V call is TRBV7-2, the J call TRBJ1-6, with a weak D call TRBD1 (6 bases). Germline V gives CDR1 SGHTA, CDR2 FQGNSA. V lost 0 bases, J lost 10 bases, and 13 bases lay in between. CDR3 size: 15 residues. The CDR3 coding sequence is TGTGCCAGCAGCTTAGCGGCTGGGGACAAATCACCCCTCCACTTT. Protein product: CASSLAAGDKSPLHF.

This clonotype was seen ten or more times. For the CDR3, the DNA is TGTGCCAGCAGTCCACCCTCTGTGGGAGGAAACACTGAAGCTTTCTTT. The encoded protein is CASSPPSVGGNTEAFF. This sequence joins TRBV6-5 and TRBJ1-1; D remains unclear. Trimming removed 5 bases at V and 2 bases at J, with 18 bases between. Germline values: CDR1 MNHEY, CDR2 SVGAGI. This CDR3 region has 16 residues.

The chain employs TRBV29-1 and TRBJ1-4, with D perhaps TRBD1 (6 bases). Germline V gene lookup returns CDR1 SQVTM and CDR2 ANQGSEA. The CDR3 is made up of 12 amino acids. The ends were cut back, 7 bases at V and 7 bases at J, with 13 bases in the middle. For the CDR3, the DNA is TGCAGCGCGACACGAGGGGGTGAAAAACTGTTTTTT. Its translation is CSATRGGEKLFF.

Ten or more counts support this clonotype. The chain has TRBV20-1 and TRBJ1-1; D unresolved. The CDR3 covers 14 residues. The germline V and J ends were trimmed by 0 bases and 2 bases, with 10 bases remaining between them. From germline, CDR1 is DFQATT and CDR2 SNEGSKA (reference sequence). The CDR3 is CSARDYEGNTEAFF. CDR3 nucleotides: TGCAGTGCTAGAGATTACGAGGGCAACACTGAAGCTTTCTTT.

CDR3 sequence: CASSQNRVNEQYF. CDR3 DNA: TGCGCCAGCAGCCAAAACAGGGTTAACGAGCAGTACTTC. V usage is TRBV4-1 and J usage is TRBJ2-7; weak D call: TRBD1 (6 bases). Germline V gene data show CDR1 as MGHRA and CDR2 as YSYEKL. V was trimmed by 2 bases and J by 5 bases, leaving 10 bases between them. The length of the CDR3 is 13 residues.

This clonotype was seen at least ten times. The rearrangement joins TRBV20-1 to TRBJ1-2; tentatively, D is TRBD1 (6 bases). Germline V CDR1 and CDR2: DFQATT, SNEGSKA (reference sequence). CDR3 length: 15 residues. Trimming removed 3 bases at V and 8 bases at J, with 22 bases between. The CDR3 nucleotides read TGCAGTGCTAGCTCCTCGAAGGGGGTTGGAGGAGGCTACACCTTC. This encodes CSASSSKGVGGGYTF.

This clonotype was counted at least ten times. The rearrangement uses TRBV14 and TRBJ1-2; no reliable D call. Trimming stripped 1 base from V and 8 bases from J, with 14 bases between. In germline, CDR1 is SGHDN, CDR2 FVKESK. The length of the CDR3 is 14 residues. The CDR3 DNA is TGTGCCAGCAGCCAAGGGTTTGGGGTGTCCGGCTACACCTTC. This translates into CASSQGFGVSGYTF.

In this sample, this clonotype turned up a few times. J is TRBJ2-7 and V is TRBV7-8; TRBD1 matches at 11 bases. Losses at the gene ends were 0 bases for V and 5 bases for J; bases not matched to a gene: 3. CDR3 length: 15 amino acids. Germline CDR1 and CDR2: SGHVS and FQNEAQ. CDR3 nucleotides: TGTGCCAGCAGCTTAGCGGAGGACAGGGGGCACGAGCAGTACTTC. Translating gives CASSLAEDRGHEQYF. Complete variable domain (other parts from reference TRBV7-8 and TRBJ2-7): GAGVSQSPRYKVAKRGQDVALRCDPISGHVSLFWYQQALGQGPEFLTYFQNEAQLDKSGLPSDRFFAERPEGSVSTLKIQRTQQEDSAVYLCASSLAEDRGHEQYFGPGTRLTVT.

This clonotype was detected ten times or more. The V call is TRBV7-8, the J call TRBJ1-3, with a weak D call TRBD1 (6 bases). Trimming stripped 1 base from V and 4 bases from J, with 14 bases between. The CDR3 spans 16 residues. The V gene's germline CDR1 is SGHVS and CDR2 FQNEAQ. In nucleotides, the CDR3 is TGTGCCAGCAGCTTAGGGGGACACCGAGGCGGAAACACCATATATTTT. Translating it yields CASSLGGHRGGNTIYF.

In the case of this clonotype: Sequence at one end of the junction differs from germline and may be a read error. V and J are TRBV7-9 and TRBJ2-5; 8 bases are shared with TRBD1. Germline V CDR1 and CDR2: SEHNR, FQNEAQ (reference sequence). This CDR3 spans 15 amino acids. CDR3 loop: CASGLASGTGETQYF. The CDR3 nucleotides are TGTGCCAGCGGCTTAGCCTCCGGGACAGGAGAGACCCAGTACTTC.

This clonotype showed up just a few times. The chain is built from TRBV9 and TRBJ1-6; 9 bases align to TRBD1. Germline loops: CDR1 SGDLS, CDR2 YYNGEE. V shed 5 bases, J shed 11 bases, and the junction held 29 bases outside the gene matches. The CDR3 spans 21 residues. CDR3: CASSLHAPAGTGTGSPPPLHF. CDR3 in DNA: TGTGCCAGCAGTTTGCACGCGCCGGCGGGGACCGGGACAGGGTCACCTCCACCCCTCCACTTT.

The chain is built from TRBV7-9 and TRBJ2-7; 7 positions agree with TRBD1. The J segment lost 9 bases and the V segment lost 5 bases, leaving 10 bases of the junction unmatched. Looked up from germline, CDR1 is SEHNR and CDR2 is FQNEAQ (reference sequence). CDR3 length equals 13 residues. The CDR3 loop is CASSRDSEDWQYF. DNA for the CDR3: TGTGCCAGCAGCCGGGACAGCGAGGACTGGCAGTACTTC.

Remarks on this clonotype: A clone one base away is much larger, so this may be a read error. The V gene is TRBV7-8, the J gene TRBJ2-2; 13 bases line up with TRBD2. The CDR3 is 17 amino acids. The V segment lost 5 bases and the J segment 4 bases; nucleotides outside the gene matches: 7. Germline lookup yields CDR1 SGHVS and CDR2 FQNEAQ. CDR3 bases: TGTGCCAGCAGCCTCCTCGGACTAGCGGGGGCCACCGGGGAGCTGTTTTTT. Translated, it gives CASSLLGLAGATGELFF.

V usage is TRBV7-9 and J usage is TRBJ1-1; possible D gene TRBD1, 5 bases. V was cut by 3 bases and J by 3 bases, with 14 bases left in between. The CDR3 covers 15 residues. CDR1 and CDR2 from the germline V gene are SEHNR and FQNEAQ (reference sequence). CDR3 nucleotides: TGTGCCAGCAGCTTCCGGGACCAGGAGGACACTGAAGCTTTCTTT. This translates into CASSFRDQEDTEAFF.

This clonotype was picked up many times. This sequence joins TRBV6-5 and TRBJ1-1; D gene ambiguous. V was clipped by 7 bases and J by 0 bases, with 18 bases between them. Germline V gene lookup returns CDR1 MNHEY and CDR2 SVGAGI. There are 16 residues in the CDR3. The CDR3 DNA follows: TGTGCCAGCATCAAGTATCACGGTTCCTTGAACACTGAAGCTTTCTTT. This translates into CASIKYHGSLNTEAFF.